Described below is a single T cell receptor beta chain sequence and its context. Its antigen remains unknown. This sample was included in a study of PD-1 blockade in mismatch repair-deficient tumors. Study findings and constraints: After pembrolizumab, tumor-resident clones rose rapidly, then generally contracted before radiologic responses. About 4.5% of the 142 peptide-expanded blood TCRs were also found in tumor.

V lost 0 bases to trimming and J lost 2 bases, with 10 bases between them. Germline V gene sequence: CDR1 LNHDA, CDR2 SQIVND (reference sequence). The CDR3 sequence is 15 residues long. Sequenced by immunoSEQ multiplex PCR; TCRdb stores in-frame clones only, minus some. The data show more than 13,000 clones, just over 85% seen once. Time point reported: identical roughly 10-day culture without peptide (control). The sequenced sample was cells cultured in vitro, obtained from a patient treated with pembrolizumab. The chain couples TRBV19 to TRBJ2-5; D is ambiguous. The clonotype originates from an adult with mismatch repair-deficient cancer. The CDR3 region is CASSIDSEGQETQYF. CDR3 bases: TGTGCCAGTAGTATAGATTCGGAAGGGCAAGAGACCCAGTACTTC. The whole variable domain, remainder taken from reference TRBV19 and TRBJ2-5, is DGGITQSPKYLFRKEGQNVTLSCEQNLNHDAMYWYRQDPGQGLRLIYYSQIVNDFQKGDIAEGYSVSREKKESFPLTVTSAQKNPTAFYLCASSIDSEGQETQYFGPGTRLLVL.